This TCR beta chain derives from a study of cytomegalovirus exposure and HLA in healthy donors. On the study more broadly: In an earlier analysis, approximately 120 million unique TCR beta sequences were found from some 180 million T cells. The study placed over 65% of its 398 genotyped donors in the Caucasian-associated ancestry cluster.

V dropped 0 bases and J dropped 0; count of bases not matched to a gene: 3. The length of the CDR3 is 16 residues. Per germline, CDR1 WSHSY and CDR2 SAAADI. PCR used 60 Vbeta primers and 13 Jbeta primers. TCRdb's copy holds only in-frame clones and misses some; the assay was immunoSEQ multiplex PCR. This sample has 130,000 to 150,000 clones, with roughly 80% found just once. Study-wide points: When presence/absence was analysed, sequencing depth was taken to be roughly uniform across donors.

Concerning this clone itself: No antigen is known for it.

The clonotype originates from a middle-aged man in good health and CMV-seronegative. This chain uses TRBV10-2 with TRBJ2-7, with 9 bases that match TRBD1. Sequences were obtained from PBMCs. The CDR3 DNA sequence: TGCGCCAGCAGTGAGTCGGCGGGACAGGGCTCCTACGAGCAGTACTTC. Its translation: CASSESAGQGSYEQYF.